Sequencing of this T cell receptor beta chain was carried out in a study of control samples from healthy donors and cancer patients (dated by TCRdb to the early 2020s). V sheds 6 bases and J sheds 3 bases, leaving 17 bases between their ends. Taken from cysteine to phenylalanine, the CDR3 has 15 residues. The entry retains the CDR3 DNA only, 45 bases that are in frame from base 1. CDR1 and CDR2 (MNHEY, SVGAGI) derive from the germline V gene. As regards this clone: The antigen it recognizes is unknown. There are no base qualities to consult, and no much larger clone falls within one base.

The library was generated by the immunoSEQ multiplex PCR assay. The immuneACCESS repertoire file appears here via TCRdb, limited to in-frame rearrangements. These files lack a portion of the clones; in checked studies, under half of the deficit traces to unresolved V genes, and the cause of the others is not known. Counted in this sample were around 130,000 clones; around nine tenths of them appeared once. The top ten clonotypes cover 12% of the sample. Sequences were obtained from blood. Recombination connected TRBV6-5 to TRBJ1-1; the D gene cannot be named for sure. The TCR comes from a man aged 30-40 years in good health. The CDR3 reads CASRGSTVLYTEAFF. The base sequence is TGTGCCAGCAGAGGGTCCACGGTCCTTTACACTGAAGCTTTCTTT.